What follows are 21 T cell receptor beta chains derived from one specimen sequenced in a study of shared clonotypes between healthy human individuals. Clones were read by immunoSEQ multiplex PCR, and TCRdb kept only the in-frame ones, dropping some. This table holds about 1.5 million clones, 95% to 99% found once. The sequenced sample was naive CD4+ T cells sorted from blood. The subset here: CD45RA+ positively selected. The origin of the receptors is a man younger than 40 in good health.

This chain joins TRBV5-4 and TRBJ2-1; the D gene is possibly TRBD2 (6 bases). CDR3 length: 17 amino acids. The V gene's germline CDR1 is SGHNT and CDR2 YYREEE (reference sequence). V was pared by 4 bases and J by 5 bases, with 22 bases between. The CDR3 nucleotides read TGTGCCAGCAGCCCGGACCCCTGGCGGGAAGATGACAATGAGCAGTTCTTC. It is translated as CASSPDPWREDDNEQFF.

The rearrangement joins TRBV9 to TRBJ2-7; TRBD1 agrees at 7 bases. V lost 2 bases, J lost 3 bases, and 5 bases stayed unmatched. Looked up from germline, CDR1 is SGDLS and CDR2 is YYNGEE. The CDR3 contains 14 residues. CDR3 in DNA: TGTGCCAGCAGCGTCCGGGACAGAGACTACGAGCAGTACTTC. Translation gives CASSVRDRDYEQYF.

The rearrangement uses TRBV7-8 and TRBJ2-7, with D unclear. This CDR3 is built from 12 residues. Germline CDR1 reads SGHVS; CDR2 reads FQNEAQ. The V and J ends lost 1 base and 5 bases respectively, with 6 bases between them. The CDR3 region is CASSLVENEQYF. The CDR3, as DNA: TGTGCCAGCAGCTTAGTTGAAAACGAGCAGTACTTC. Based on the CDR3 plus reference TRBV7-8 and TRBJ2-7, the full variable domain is GAGVSQSPRYKVAKRGQDVALRCDPISGHVSLFWYQQALGQGPEFLTYFQNEAQLDKSGLPSDRFFAERPEGSVSTLKIQRTQQEDSAVYLCASSLVENEQYFGPGTRLTVT.

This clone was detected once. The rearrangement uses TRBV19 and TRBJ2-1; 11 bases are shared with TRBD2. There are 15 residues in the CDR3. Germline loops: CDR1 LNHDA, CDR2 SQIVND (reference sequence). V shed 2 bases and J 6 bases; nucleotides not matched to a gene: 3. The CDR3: CASSIRLAGPNEQFF. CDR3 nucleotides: TGTGCCAGTAGTATAAGACTAGCGGGGCCCAATGAGCAGTTCTTC. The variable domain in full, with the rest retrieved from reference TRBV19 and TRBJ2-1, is DGGITQSPKYLFRKEGQNVTLSCEQNLNHDAMYWYRQDPGQGLRLIYYSQIVNDFQKGDIAEGYSVSREKKESFPLTVTSAQKNPTAFYLCASSIRLAGPNEQFFGPGTRLTVL.

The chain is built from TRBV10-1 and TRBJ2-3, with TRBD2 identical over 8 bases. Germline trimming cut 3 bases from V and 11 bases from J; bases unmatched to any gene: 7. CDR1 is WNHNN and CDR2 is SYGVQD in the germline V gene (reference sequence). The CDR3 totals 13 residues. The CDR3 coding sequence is TGCGCCAGCAGTGAATGGGGACTAGGAAGGCAGTATTTT. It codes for CASSEWGLGRQYF.

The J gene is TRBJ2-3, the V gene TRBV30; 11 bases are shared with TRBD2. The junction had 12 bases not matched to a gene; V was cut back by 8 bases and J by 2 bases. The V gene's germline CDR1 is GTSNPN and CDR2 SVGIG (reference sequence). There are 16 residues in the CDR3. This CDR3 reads CARTGRLAGPTDTQYF. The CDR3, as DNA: TGTGCCCGAACCGGTCGACTAGCGGGACCCACAGATACGCAGTATTTT.

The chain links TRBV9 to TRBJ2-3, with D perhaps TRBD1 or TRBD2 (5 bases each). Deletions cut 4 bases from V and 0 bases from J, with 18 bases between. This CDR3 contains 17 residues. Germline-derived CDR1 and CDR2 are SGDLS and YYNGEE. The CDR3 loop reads CASSPPGSGRSTDTQYF. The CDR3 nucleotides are TGTGCCAGCAGCCCCCCAGGCTCGGGACGGAGCACAGATACGCAGTATTTT.

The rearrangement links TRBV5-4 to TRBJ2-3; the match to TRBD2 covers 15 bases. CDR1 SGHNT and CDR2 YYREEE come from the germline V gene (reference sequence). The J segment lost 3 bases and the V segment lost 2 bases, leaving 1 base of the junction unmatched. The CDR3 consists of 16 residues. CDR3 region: CASSFGTSGRTDTQYF. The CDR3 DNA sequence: TGTGCCAGCAGCTTTGGGACTAGCGGGAGGACAGATACGCAGTATTTT. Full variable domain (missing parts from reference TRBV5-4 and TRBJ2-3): ETGVTQSPTHLIKTRGQQVTLRCSSQSGHNTVSWYQQALGQGPQFIFQYYREEENGRGNFPPRFSGLQFPNYSSELNVNALELDDSALYLCASSFGTSGRTDTQYFGPGTRLTVL.

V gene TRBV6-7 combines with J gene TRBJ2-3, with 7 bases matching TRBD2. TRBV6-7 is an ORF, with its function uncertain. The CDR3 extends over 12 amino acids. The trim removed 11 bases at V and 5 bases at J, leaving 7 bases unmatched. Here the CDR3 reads CARGRVGDTQYF. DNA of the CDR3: TGTGCCCGGGGGAGGGTCGGAGATACGCAGTATTTT.

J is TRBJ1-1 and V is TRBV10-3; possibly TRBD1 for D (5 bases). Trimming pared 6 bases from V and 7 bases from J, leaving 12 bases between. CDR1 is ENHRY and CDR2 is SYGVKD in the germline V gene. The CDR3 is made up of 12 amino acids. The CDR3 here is CAISRDGDEAFF. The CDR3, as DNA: TGTGCCATCAGCAGGGACGGAGATGAAGCTTTCTTT.

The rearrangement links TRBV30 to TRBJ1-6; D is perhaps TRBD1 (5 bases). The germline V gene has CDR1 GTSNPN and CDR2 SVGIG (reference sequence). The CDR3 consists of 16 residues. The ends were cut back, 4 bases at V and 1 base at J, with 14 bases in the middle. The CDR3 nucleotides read TGTGCCTGGACCCAGGGTCCGAGGTCCTATAATTCACCCCTCCACTTT. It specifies CAWTQGPRSYNSPLHF. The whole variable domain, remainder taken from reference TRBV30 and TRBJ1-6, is SQTIHQWPATLVQPVGSPLSLECTVEGTSNPNLYWYRQAAGRGLQLLFYSVGIGQISSEVPQNLSASRPQDRQFILSSKKLLLSDSGFYLCAWTQGPRSYNSPLHFGNGTRLTVT.

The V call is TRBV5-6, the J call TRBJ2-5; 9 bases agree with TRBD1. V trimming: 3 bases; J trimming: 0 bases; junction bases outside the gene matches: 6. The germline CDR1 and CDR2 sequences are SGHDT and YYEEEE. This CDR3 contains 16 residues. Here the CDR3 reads CASSSPGQGYQETQYF. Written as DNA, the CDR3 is TGTGCCAGCAGCTCCCCGGGACAGGGTTACCAAGAGACCCAGTACTTC.

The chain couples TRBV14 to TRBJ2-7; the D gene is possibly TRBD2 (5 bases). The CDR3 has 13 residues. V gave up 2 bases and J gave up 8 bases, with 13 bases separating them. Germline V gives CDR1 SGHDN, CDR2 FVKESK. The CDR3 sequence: CASSQLLTGKQYF. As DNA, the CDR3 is TGTGCCAGCAGCCAATTATTAACCGGGAAGCAGTACTTC.

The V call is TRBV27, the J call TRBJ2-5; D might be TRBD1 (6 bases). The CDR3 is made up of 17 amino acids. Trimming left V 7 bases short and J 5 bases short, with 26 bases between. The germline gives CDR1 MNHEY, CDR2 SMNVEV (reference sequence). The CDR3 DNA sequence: TGTGCCAGCACCCCTAGAGGGGGTGGTAGGGCTCGGGAGACCCAGTACTTC. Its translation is CASTPRGGGRARETQYF.

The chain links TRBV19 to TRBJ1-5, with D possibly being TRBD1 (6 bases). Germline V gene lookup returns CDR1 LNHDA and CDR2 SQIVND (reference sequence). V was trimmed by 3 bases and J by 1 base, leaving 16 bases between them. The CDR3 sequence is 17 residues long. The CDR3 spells CASSMIGRGGSNQPQHF. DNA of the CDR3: TGTGCCAGTAGTATGATCGGCAGGGGTGGGAGCAATCAGCCCCAGCATTTT.

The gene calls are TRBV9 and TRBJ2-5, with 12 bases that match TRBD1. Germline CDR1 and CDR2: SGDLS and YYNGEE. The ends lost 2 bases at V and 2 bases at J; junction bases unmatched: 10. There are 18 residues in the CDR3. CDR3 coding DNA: TGTGCCAGCAGCGTCGGGACAGGGGGCCCTTTCATACAAGAGACCCAGTACTTC. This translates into CASSVGTGGPFIQETQYF.

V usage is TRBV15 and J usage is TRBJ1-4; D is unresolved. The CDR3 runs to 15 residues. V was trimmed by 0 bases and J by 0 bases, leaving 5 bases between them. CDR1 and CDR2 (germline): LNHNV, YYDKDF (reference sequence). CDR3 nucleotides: TGTGCCACCAGCAGAGACGGAGCAACTAATGAAAAACTGTTTTTT. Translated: CATSRDGATNEKLFF.

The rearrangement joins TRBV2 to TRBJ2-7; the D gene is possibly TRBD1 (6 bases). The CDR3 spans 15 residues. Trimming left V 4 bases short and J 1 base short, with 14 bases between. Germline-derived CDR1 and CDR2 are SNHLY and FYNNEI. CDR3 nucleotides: TGTGCCAGCAGTGTACAGGGTCGCCTTTCCTACGAGCAGTACTTC. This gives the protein CASSVQGRLSYEQYF.

Here the CDR3 DNA reads TGCGCCAGCAGCTTGATTCCCACGCAAGGGGGGGAGACCCAGTACTTC. It specifies CASSLIPTQGGETQYF. The rearrangement uses TRBV5-1 and TRBJ2-5; either TRBD1 or TRBD2 may fit D (6 bases each). CDR3 length: 16 residues. Trimming left V 1 base short and J 5 bases short, with 18 bases between. Germline values: CDR1 SGHRS, CDR2 YFSETQ.

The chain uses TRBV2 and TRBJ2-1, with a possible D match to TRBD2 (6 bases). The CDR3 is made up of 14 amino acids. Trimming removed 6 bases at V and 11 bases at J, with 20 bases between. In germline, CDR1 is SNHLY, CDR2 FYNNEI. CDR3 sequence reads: CASSVFSGEAKQFF. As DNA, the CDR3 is TGTGCCAGCAGCGTATTTTCGGGGGAGGCTAAGCAGTTCTTC.

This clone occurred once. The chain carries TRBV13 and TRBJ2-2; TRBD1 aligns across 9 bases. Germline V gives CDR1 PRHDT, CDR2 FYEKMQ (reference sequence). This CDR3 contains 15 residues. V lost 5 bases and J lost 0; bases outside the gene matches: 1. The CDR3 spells CASSRTGANTGELFF. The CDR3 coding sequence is TGTGCCAGCAGCCGGACAGGGGCGAACACCGGGGAGCTGTTTTTT.